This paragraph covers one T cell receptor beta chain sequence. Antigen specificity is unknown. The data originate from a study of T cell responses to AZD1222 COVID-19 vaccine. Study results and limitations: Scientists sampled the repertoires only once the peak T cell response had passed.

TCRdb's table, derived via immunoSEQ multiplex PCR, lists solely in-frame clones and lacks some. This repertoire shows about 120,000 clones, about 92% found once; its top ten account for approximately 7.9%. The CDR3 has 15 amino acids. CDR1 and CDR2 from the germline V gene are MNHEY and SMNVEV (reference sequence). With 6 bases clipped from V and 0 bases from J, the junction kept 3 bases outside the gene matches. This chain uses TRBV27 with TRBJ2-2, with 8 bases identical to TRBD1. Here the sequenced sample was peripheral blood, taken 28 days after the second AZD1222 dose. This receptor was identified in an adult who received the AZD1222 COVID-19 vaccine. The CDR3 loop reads CASRLQGANTGELFF. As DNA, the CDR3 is TGTGCCAGCAGACTACAGGGGGCGAACACCGGGGAGCTGTTTTTT.